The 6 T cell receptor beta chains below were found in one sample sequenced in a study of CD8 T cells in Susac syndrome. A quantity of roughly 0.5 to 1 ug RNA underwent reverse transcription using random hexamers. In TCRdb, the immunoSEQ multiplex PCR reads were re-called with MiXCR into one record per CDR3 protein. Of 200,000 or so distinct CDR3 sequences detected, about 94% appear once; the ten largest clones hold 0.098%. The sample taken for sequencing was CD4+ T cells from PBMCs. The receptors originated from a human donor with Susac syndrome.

The CDR3 sequence is CAWGTGGMYAYEQYF. CDR3 nucleotides: TGTGCCTGGGGGACAGGGGGTATGTACGCCTACGAGCAGTACTTC. The gene calls are TRBV30 and TRBJ2-7; 11 bases line up with TRBD1. The CDR3 loop spans 15 amino acids. From germline, CDR1 is GTSNPN and CDR2 SVGIG (reference sequence). V gave up 5 bases and J gave up 2 bases; unmatched junction bases: 8.

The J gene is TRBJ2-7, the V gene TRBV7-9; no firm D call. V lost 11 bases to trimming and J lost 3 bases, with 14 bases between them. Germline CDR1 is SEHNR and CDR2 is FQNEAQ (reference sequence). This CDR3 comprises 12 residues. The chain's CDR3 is CAAGQQDYEQYF. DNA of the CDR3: TGTGCCGCCGGGCAGCAAGACTACGAGCAGTACTTC.

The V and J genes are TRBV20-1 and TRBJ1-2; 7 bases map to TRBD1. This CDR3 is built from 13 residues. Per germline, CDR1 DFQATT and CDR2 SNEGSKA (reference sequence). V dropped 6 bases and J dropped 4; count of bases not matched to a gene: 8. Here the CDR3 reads CSAPRGRAYGYTF. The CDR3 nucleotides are TGCAGTGCCCCGAGGGGGCGCGCCTATGGCTACACCTTC.

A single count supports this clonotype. Here the CDR3 reads CAWSVSAGVQETQYF. In DNA, the CDR3 is TGTGCCTGGAGTGTCTCCGCGGGGGTTCAAGAGACCCAGTACTTC. The chain has TRBV30 and TRBJ2-5; the match to TRBD2 covers 7 bases. J gave up 2 bases and V 0 bases, and 6 bases lay outside the gene matches. Germline values: CDR1 GTSNPN, CDR2 SVGIG (reference sequence). The CDR3 has 15 residues. The variable domain in full, with the rest retrieved from reference TRBV30 and TRBJ2-5, is SQTIHQWPATLVQPVGSPLSLECTVEGTSNPNLYWYRQAAGRGLQLLFYSVGIGQISSEVPQNLSASRPQDRQFILSSKKLLLSDSGFYLCAWSVSAGVQETQYFGPGTRLLVL.

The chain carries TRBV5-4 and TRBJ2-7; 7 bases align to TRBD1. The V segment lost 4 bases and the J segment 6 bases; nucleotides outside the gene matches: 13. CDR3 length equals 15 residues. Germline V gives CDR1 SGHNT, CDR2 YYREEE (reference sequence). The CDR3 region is CASSRTNRGLGEQYF. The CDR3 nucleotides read TGTGCCAGCAGCCGGACCAACAGGGGCCTGGGCGAGCAGTACTTC.

CDR3 in DNA: TGTGCCAGCAGCTCACGGCAGGAGCAGTACTTC. Protein sequence: CASSSRQEQYF. The genes are TRBV6-2 or TRBV6-3 and TRBJ2-7; D remains unclear. Germline V gene lookup returns CDR1 MNHEY and CDR2 SVGEGT. CDR3 length: 11 residues. The V gene lost 6 bases and the J gene lost 7 bases, with 10 bases spanning the gap.